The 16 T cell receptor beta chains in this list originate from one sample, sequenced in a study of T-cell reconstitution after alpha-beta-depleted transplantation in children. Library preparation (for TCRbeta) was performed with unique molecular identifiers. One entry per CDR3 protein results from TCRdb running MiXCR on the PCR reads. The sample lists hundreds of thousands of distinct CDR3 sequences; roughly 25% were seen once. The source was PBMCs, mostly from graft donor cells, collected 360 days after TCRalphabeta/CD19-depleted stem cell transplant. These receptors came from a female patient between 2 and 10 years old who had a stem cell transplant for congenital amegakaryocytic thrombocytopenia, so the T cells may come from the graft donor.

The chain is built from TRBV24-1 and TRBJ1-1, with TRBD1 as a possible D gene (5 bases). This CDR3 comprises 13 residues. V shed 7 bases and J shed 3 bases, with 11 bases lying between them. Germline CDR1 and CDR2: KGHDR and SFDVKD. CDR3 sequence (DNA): TGTGCCACCAGGCGGTCGGGGGACACTGAAGCTTTCTTT. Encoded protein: CATRRSGDTEAFF.

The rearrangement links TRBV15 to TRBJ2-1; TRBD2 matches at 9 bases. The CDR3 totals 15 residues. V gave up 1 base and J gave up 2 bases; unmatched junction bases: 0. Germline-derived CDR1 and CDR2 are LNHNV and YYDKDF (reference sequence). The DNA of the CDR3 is TGTGCCACCAGCAGAGGACTAGCGGCCTACAATGAGCAGTTCTTC. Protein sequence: CATSRGLAAYNEQFF.

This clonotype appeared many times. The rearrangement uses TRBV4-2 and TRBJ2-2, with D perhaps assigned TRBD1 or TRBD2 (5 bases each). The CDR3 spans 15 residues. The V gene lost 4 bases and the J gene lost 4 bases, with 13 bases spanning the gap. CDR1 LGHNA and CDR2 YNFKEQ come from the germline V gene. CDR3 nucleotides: TGTGCCAGCAGCCCCCGGGACGGGACCACCGGGGAGCTGTTTTTT. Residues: CASSPRDGTTGELFF.

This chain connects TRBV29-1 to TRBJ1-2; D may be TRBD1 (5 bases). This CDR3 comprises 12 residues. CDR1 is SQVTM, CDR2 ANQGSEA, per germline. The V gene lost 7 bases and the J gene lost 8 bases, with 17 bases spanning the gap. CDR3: CSARDLPGGYTF. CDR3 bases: TGCAGCGCCCGGGACCTGCCGGGAGGCTACACCTTC.

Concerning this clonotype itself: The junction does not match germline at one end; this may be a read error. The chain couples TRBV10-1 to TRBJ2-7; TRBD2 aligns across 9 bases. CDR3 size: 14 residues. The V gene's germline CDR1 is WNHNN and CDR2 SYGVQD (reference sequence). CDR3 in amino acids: CATSPSGIDYEQYF. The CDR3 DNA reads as TGCGCCACCAGTCCTAGCGGGATCGACTACGAGCAGTACTTC.

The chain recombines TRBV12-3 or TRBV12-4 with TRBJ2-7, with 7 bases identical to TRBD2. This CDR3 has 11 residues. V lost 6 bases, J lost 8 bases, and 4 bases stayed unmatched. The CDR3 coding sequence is TGTGCCAGCAGCCCCGGGGGGAAGCAGTACTTC. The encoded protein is CASSPGGKQYF.

CDR3 amino acids: CASSLYGGAGEQFF. As DNA, the CDR3 is TGTGCCAGCAGCTTATACGGGGGGGCCGGCGAGCAGTTCTTC. The chain combines TRBV7-2 with TRBJ2-1; 8 positions agree with TRBD2. J lost 10 bases, V lost 2 bases, and 7 bases had no gene match. This CDR3 has 14 amino acids. Per germline, CDR1 SGHTA and CDR2 FQGNSA.

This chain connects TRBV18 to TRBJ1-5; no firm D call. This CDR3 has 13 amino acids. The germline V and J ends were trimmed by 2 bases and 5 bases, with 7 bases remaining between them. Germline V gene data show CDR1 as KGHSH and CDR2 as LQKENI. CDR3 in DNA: TGTGCCAGCTCACCAAGTCCTGATCAGCCCCAGCATTTT. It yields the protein CASSPSPDQPQHF.

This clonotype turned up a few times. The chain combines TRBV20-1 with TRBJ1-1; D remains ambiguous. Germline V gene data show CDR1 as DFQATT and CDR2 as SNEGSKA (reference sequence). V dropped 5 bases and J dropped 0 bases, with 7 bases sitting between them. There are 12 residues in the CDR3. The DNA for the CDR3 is TGCAGTGCTTCCCCCATGAACACTGAAGCTTTCTTT. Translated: CSASPMNTEAFF.

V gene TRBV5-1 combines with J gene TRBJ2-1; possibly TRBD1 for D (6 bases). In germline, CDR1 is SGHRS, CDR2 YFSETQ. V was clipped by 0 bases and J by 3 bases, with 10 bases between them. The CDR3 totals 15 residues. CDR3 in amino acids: CASSLAGGRYNEQFF. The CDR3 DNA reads TGCGCCAGCAGCTTGGCTGGGGGCCGCTACAATGAGCAGTTCTTC.

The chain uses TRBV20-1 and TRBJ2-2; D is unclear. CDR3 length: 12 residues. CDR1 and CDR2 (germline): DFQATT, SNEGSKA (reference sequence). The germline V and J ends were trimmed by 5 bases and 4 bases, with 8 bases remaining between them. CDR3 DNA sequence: TGCAGTGCTGCGGAACCCACCGGGGAGCTGTTTTTT. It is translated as CSAAEPTGELFF.

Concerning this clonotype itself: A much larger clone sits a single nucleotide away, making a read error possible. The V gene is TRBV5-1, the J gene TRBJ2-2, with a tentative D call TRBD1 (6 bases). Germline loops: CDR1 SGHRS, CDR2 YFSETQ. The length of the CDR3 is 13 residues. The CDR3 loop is CGSSLSGAGELFF. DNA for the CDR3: TGCGGCAGCAGCTTGTCAGGGGCCGGGGAGCTGTTTTTT. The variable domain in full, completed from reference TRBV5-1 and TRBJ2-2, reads KAGVTQTPRYLIKTRGQQVTLSCSPISGHRSVSWYQQTPGQGLQFLFEYFSETQRNKGNFPGRFSGRQFSNSRSEMNVSTLELGDSALYLCGSSLSGAGELFFGEGSRLTVL.

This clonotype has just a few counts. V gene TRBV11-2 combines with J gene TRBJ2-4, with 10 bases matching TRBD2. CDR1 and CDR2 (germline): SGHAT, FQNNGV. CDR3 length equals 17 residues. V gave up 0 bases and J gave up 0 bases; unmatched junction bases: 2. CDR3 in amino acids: CASSLEGLAEAKNIQYF. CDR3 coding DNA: TGTGCCAGCAGCTTAGAAGGACTAGCGGAAGCCAAAAACATTCAGTACTTC.

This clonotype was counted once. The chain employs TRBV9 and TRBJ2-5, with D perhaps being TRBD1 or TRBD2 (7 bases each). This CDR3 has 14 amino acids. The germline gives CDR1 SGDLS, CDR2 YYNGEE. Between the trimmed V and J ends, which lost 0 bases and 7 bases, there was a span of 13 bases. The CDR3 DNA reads TGTGCCAGCAGCGTAGCTACCAGGGGGGGGACCCAGTACTTC. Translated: CASSVATRGGTQYF.

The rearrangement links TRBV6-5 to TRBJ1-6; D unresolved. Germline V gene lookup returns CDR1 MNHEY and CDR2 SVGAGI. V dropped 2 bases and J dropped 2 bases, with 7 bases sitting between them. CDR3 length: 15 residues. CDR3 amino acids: CASSYGSPYNSPLHF. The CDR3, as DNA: TGTGCCAGCAGTTACGGGAGCCCCTATAATTCACCCCTCCACTTT.

The CDR3 here is CASRGGRRNSPLHF. The CDR3 bases are TGTGCCAGCAGGGGGGGACGACGGAATTCACCCCTCCACTTT. The genes are TRBV12-3 or TRBV12-4 and TRBJ1-6; possible D gene TRBD1, 5 bases. This CDR3 has 14 residues. The germline V and J ends were trimmed by 6 bases and 7 bases, with 13 bases remaining between them.